The TCR beta chain described here comes from a study of CD8 T cells in ankylosing spondylitis. Whole-study findings and limits: Ankylosing spondylitis blood appeared to be characterized by a TCR beta motif of 7 to 9 highly homologous variants.

Via MiXCR, TCRdb re-called the 5' RACE reads, giving one row per CDR3 protein. The sample has approximately 39,000 distinct CDR3 sequences; around 15% are singletons. CDR1 is SGHRS and CDR2 is YFSETQ in the germline V gene. There are 17 residues in the CDR3. The V gene end was trimmed by 0 bases and the J gene end by 3 bases; junction bases not matched to a gene: 6. This clonotype was recorded many times. Its antigen remains unidentified. Material for sequencing was synovial fluid, either unsorted or a sorted T cell fraction (not recorded which). The TCR comes from a male donor with ankylosing spondylitis. This chain connects TRBV5-1 to TRBJ2-7; 13 nucleotides align to TRBD2. The CDR3 nucleotides read TGCGCCAGCAGCTTGGTGACTAGCGGGGGGTCGATCTACGAGCAGTACTTC. It translates to CASSLVTSGGSIYEQYF.